These 27 T cell receptor beta chains came from one sample sequenced in a study of beta chain features in type 1 diabetes. Broader study findings: Within each of all four CD4+ subsets, Type 1 diabetes patients had TCRB CDR3s that were moderately but significantly shorter.

No antigen has been identified for these receptors. The sequenced template was cDNA made from the entire isolated RNA. Assay: immunoSEQ multiplex PCR; the TCRdb copy retains only in-frame clones and omits some. Of about 160,000 clones in the sample, about 63% are singletons; the top ten hold 0.08% to 0.09%. The sample comprised naive CD4+ T cells from blood. These receptors were obtained from a man aged 30-40 years with type 1 diabetes.

The gene calls are TRBV11-2 and TRBJ2-6; D is unresolved. The CDR3 extends over 15 amino acids. The ends were cut back, 1 base at V and 2 bases at J, with 6 bases in the middle. CDR1 SGHAT and CDR2 FQNNGV come from the germline V gene. DNA of the CDR3: TGTGCCAGCAGCTTAGGGGTCGCTGGGGCCAACGTCCTGACTTTC. Translated, it gives CASSLGVAGANVLTF.

This rearrangement joins TRBV2 to TRBJ2-3; 8 bases fit TRBD2. Germline-derived CDR1 and CDR2 are SNHLY and FYNNEI. J gave up 0 bases and V 4 bases, and 3 bases lay outside the gene matches. The length of the CDR3 is 15 residues. The CDR3 protein is CASSVAGTSTDTQYF. The CDR3, as DNA: TGTGCCAGCAGTGTAGCGGGAACTAGCACAGATACGCAGTATTTT. Drawing the rest from reference TRBV2 and TRBJ2-3, the complete variable domain is EPEVTQTPSHQVTQMGQEVILRCVPISNHLYFYWYRQILGQKVEFLVSFYNNEISEKSEIFDDQFSVERPDGSNFTLKIRSTKLEDSAMYFCASSVAGTSTDTQYFGPGTRLTVL.

As regards this clone: The germline gene is not matched at one end of the junction; a read error may be the cause. This chain uses TRBV29-1 with TRBJ1-2; TRBD1 is a possible D gene (6 bases). From germline, CDR1 is SQVTM and CDR2 ANQGSEA. The length of the CDR3 is 12 residues. Here the CDR3 reads CSVEGQFDGYTF. The DNA of the CDR3 is TGCAGCGTGGAAGGACAGTTTGATGGCTACACCTTC.

The J gene is TRBJ2-3, the V gene TRBV18, with 7 bases lining up with TRBD1. V shed 6 bases and J 4 bases; nucleotides not matched to a gene: 7. Germline CDR1 and CDR2: KGHSH and LQKENI. This CDR3 is 14 amino acids long. The chain's CDR3 is CASSLGTDADTQYF. The CDR3 DNA sequence: TGTGCCAGCTCTCTTGGGACAGACGCAGATACGCAGTATTTT.

The chain recombines TRBV9 with TRBJ2-7; D is unresolved. Between the trimmed V and J ends, which lost 0 bases and 0 bases, there was a span of 7 bases. Per germline, CDR1 SGDLS and CDR2 YYNGEE. The CDR3 covers 14 residues. DNA for the CDR3: TGTGCCAGCAGCGTAGGCAGCCCCTCCTACGAGCAGTACTTC. This codes for CASSVGSPSYEQYF. The full variable domain, completed using reference TRBV9 and TRBJ2-7, is DSGVTQTPKHLITATGQRVTLRCSPRSGDLSVYWYQQSLDQGLQFLIQYYNGEERAKGNILERFSAQQFPDLHSELNLSSLELGDSALYFCASSVGSPSYEQYFGPGTRLTVT.

This clone turned up a few times. J is TRBJ1-5 and V is TRBV6-7; D gene uncertain. TRBV6-7 is marked as an open reading frame, function uncertain. This CDR3 region has 15 residues. V was cut by 2 bases and J by 1 base, with 9 bases left in between. The chain's CDR3 is CASSYGGMSNQPQHF. CDR3 nucleotide sequence: TGTGCCAGCAGTTACGGAGGGATGAGCAATCAGCCCCAGCATTTT.

This chain joins TRBV9 and TRBJ2-5; the match to TRBD2 covers 7 bases. The CDR3 loop spans 16 amino acids. The ends lost 2 bases at V and 1 base at J; junction bases unmatched: 8. The germline CDR1 and CDR2 sequences are SGDLS and YYNGEE. Written as DNA, the CDR3 is TGTGCCAGCAGCGTCCCTGGACTAGTTGGCCAAGAGACCCAGTACTTC. This codes for CASSVPGLVGQETQYF.

This clone was seen just once. The genes are TRBV10-3 and TRBJ1-1, with a possible D match to TRBD1 (5 bases). V lost 6 bases and J lost 4, with 21 bases in between. The CDR3 covers 16 residues. Looked up from germline, CDR1 is ENHRY and CDR2 is SYGVKD. The CDR3 DNA is TGTGCCATCAGGGATACCCGTAAAGGCCAGGGCACTGAAGCTTTCTTT. Its protein product is CAIRDTRKGQGTEAFF.

This chain joins TRBV29-1 and TRBJ1-2; 9 bases are shared with TRBD1. The trim removed 8 bases at V and 3 bases at J, leaving 7 bases unmatched. Germline values: CDR1 SQVTM, CDR2 ANQGSEA. The CDR3 runs to 13 residues. The CDR3 sequence is CSCEWTGDYGYTF. CDR3 nucleotide sequence: TGCAGCTGTGAGTGGACAGGGGACTATGGCTACACCTTC. The full variable domain, its missing parts supplied by reference TRBV29-1 and TRBJ1-2, is SAVISQKPSRDICQRGTSLTIQCQVDSQVTMMFWYRQQPGQSLTLIATANQGSEATYESGFVIDKFPISRPNLTFSTLTVSNMSPEDSSIYLCSCEWTGDYGYTFGSGTRLTVV.

This sequence joins TRBV29-1 and TRBJ2-1; 11 positions match TRBD2. V was pared by 7 bases and J by 8 bases, with 10 bases of the junction left unmatched. The CDR3 covers 14 residues. The germline gives CDR1 SQVTM, CDR2 ANQGSEA. Written as DNA, the CDR3 is TGCAGCGCTGCCTTAGCGGGGGGGTTGGATGAGCAGTTCTTC. It translates to CSAALAGGLDEQFF.

This clone appeared a single time. This chain joins TRBV25-1 and TRBJ1-2; D ambiguous. The CDR3 runs to 12 residues. The germline gives CDR1 MGHDK, CDR2 SYGVNS. V lost 2 bases, J lost 3 bases, and 4 bases lay in between. In nucleotides, the CDR3 is TGTGCCAGCAGTGAACCGTACTATGGCTACACCTTC. This gives the protein CASSEPYYGYTF.

J is TRBJ2-7 and V is TRBV29-1; unclear D gene. Germline V lookup: CDR1 SQVTM, CDR2 ANQGSEA. The CDR3 is 15 residues long. Trimming stripped 4 bases from V and 0 bases from J, with 16 bases between. In DNA form, the CDR3 reads TGCAGCGTTGGAAGTGGGTCAGCTAGCTCCTACGAGCAGTACTTC. It encodes CSVGSGSASSYEQYF.

The V gene is TRBV29-1, the J gene TRBJ1-1, with D hard to call. The V end lost 4 bases, the J end lost 7 bases, and 13 bases lay between the germline ends. The V gene's germline CDR1 is SQVTM and CDR2 ANQGSEA. CDR3 size: 12 residues. This chain's CDR3 is CSVVDDYREAFF. The CDR3 nucleotides are TGCAGCGTTGTGGACGATTACCGTGAAGCTTTCTTT.

The chain is built from TRBV30 and TRBJ2-1; D unclear. The CDR3 runs to 12 residues. Trimming stripped 1 base from V and 11 bases from J, with 12 bases between. Germline V gene lookup returns CDR1 GTSNPN and CDR2 SVGIG (reference sequence). This CDR3 reads CAWSGWVPQQFF. CDR3 DNA: TGTGCCTGGAGTGGATGGGTGCCTCAGCAGTTCTTC.

Points on this clone: This sample also contains other DNA sequences that code for the same CDR3. This sequence joins TRBV7-9 and TRBJ2-5, with a tentative D call TRBD1 (6 bases). From germline, CDR1 is SEHNR and CDR2 FQNEAQ (reference sequence). CDR3 length: 13 residues. The V gene lost 4 bases and the J gene lost 3 bases, with 9 bases spanning the gap. In DNA, the CDR3 is TGTGCCAGCAGCTCCAGGGGTGAAGAGACCCAGTACTTC. Protein: CASSSRGEETQYF.

This clone was picked up a small number of times. The rearrangement joins TRBV30 to TRBJ2-3; perhaps TRBD2 as D (5 bases). The germline V and J ends were trimmed by 3 bases and 9 bases, with 10 bases remaining between them. From germline, CDR1 is GTSNPN and CDR2 SVGIG (reference sequence). This CDR3 has 11 amino acids. The CDR3 region has the DNA TGTGCCTGGAGGGAGAGCGGAACGCAGTATTTT. Translated, it gives CAWRESGTQYF.

The J gene is TRBJ2-3, the V gene TRBV19; TRBD1 aligns across 8 bases. The CDR3 sequence is 16 residues long. The V gene end was trimmed by 5 bases and the J gene end by 2 bases; junction bases not matched to a gene: 9. CDR1 is LNHDA and CDR2 is SQIVND in the germline V gene (reference sequence). In DNA, the CDR3 is TGTGCCAGTAGTGGAGGACAGGGACGAGCCACAGATACGCAGTATTTT. Protein product: CASSGGQGRATDTQYF.

The chain combines TRBV7-9 with TRBJ2-7; D is undetermined. The ends were cut back, 1 base at V and 3 bases at J, with 7 bases in the middle. The CDR3 spans 13 residues. Germline CDR1 SEHNR, CDR2 FQNEAQ (reference sequence). The DNA of the CDR3 is TGTGCCAGCAGCTTAGTAGGATACTACGAGCAGTACTTC. This codes for CASSLVGYYEQYF.

The chain recombines TRBV27 with TRBJ2-3; D is ambiguous. The CDR3 has 13 residues. CDR1 and CDR2 (germline): MNHEY, SMNVEV (reference sequence). V lost 3 bases to trimming and J lost 2 bases, with 6 bases between them. CDR3 DNA sequence: TGTGCCAGCAGTTTGCACAACACAGATACGCAGTATTTT. Translating gives CASSLHNTDTQYF.

The chain uses TRBV7-2 and TRBJ2-3; TRBD1 aligns across 9 bases. Germline V gene lookup returns CDR1 SGHTA and CDR2 FQGNSA. The CDR3 covers 15 residues. V shed 3 bases, J shed 3 bases, and the junction held 4 bases outside the gene matches. CDR3 DNA: TGTGCCAGCAGCTTCGGGACAGGGTTGACAGATACGCAGTATTTT. Amino acids: CASSFGTGLTDTQYF.

The rearrangement links TRBV12-5 to TRBJ2-5, with 7 bases matching TRBD2. This CDR3 region has 13 residues. Trimming cost V 6 bases and J 2 bases; bases outside gene matches: 3. Germline CDR1 reads LGHNT; CDR2 reads FRNRAP. The CDR3 region has the DNA TGTGCTAGTGGCCCAGCGGGGCAAGAGACCCAGTACTTC. Translated: CASGPAGQETQYF.

This clone was seen a single time. This sequence joins TRBV11-3 and TRBJ2-1; perhaps TRBD1 as D (6 bases). Germline CDR1 reads SGHNT; CDR2 reads YENEEA. V lost 3 bases, J lost 4 bases, and 16 bases lay in between. This CDR3 has 16 residues. CDR3 nucleotide sequence: TGTGCCAGCAGCTTTGTAGGGGGTGATCTATACAATGAGCAGTTCTTC. The encoded protein is CASSFVGGDLYNEQFF.

To note about this clone: The identical CDR3 is also encoded by other nucleotide sequences in the sample. The chain uses TRBV4-1 and TRBJ2-7; D remains unclear. V was clipped by 0 bases and J by 4 bases, with 4 bases between them. The V gene's germline CDR1 is MGHRA and CDR2 YSYEKL. The CDR3 sequence is 12 residues long. CDR3 loop: CASSQEGYEQYF. CDR3 DNA: TGCGCCAGCAGCCAAGAGGGGTACGAGCAGTACTTC.

The chain uses TRBV7-9 and TRBJ2-5; D call uncertain. CDR3 length: 11 residues. Per the germline V gene, CDR1 is SEHNR and CDR2 is FQNEAQ (reference sequence). Deletions cut 7 bases from V and 4 bases from J, with 7 bases between. For the CDR3, the DNA is TGTGCCAGCACCATCGGAGAGACCCAGTACTTC. It translates to CASTIGETQYF.

The gene calls are TRBV7-2 and TRBJ1-5; 7 positions agree with TRBD1. J was trimmed by 5 bases and V by 0 bases; bases with no gene match: 16. CDR3 length: 19 residues. The germline gives CDR1 SGHTA, CDR2 FQGNSA. CDR3: CASSLASAGGPLGDQPQHF. CDR3 nucleotides: TGTGCCAGCAGCTTAGCCTCGGCAGGGGGACCTTTAGGGGATCAGCCCCAGCATTTT.

V and J are TRBV7-9 and TRBJ2-3; a weak D match, TRBD1 (5 bases). V lost 3 bases and J 3 bases, leaving 13 bases between the germline ends. CDR1 and CDR2 (germline): SEHNR, FQNEAQ (reference sequence). The CDR3 is 15 residues long. CDR3: CASSLGLRRTDTQYF. Written as DNA, the CDR3 is TGTGCCAGCAGCTTGGGGCTTCGCCGAACAGATACGCAGTATTTT.

The chain combines TRBV5-1 with TRBJ2-1; 8 nucleotides agree with TRBD2. Unmatched junction bases numbered 6, after V lost 2 bases and J lost 8 bases. Germline-derived CDR1 and CDR2 are SGHRS and YFSETQ. CDR3 length: 14 amino acids. The CDR3 protein is CASSFDGTRDEQFF. Written as DNA, the CDR3 is TGCGCCAGCAGCTTTGATGGGACTAGAGATGAGCAGTTCTTC.